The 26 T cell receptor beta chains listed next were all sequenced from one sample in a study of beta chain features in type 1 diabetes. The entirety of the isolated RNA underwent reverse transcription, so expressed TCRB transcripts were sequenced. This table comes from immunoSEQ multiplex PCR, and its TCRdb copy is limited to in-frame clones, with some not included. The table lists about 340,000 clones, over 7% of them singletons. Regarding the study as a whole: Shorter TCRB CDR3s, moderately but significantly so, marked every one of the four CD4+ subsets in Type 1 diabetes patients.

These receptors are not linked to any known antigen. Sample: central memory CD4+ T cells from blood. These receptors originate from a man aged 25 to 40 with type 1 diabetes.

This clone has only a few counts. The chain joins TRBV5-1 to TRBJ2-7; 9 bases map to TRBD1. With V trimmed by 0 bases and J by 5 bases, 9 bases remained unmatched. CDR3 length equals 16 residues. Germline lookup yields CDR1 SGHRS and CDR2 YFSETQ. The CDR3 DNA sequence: TGCGCCAGCAGCTTGGCCCCGGGACAGGGACAGCACGAGCAGTACTTC. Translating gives CASSLAPGQGQHEQYF. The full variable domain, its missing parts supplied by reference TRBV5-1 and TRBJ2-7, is KAGVTQTPRYLIKTRGQQVTLSCSPISGHRSVSWYQQTPGQGLQFLFEYFSETQRNKGNFPGRFSGRQFSNSRSEMNVSTLELGDSALYLCASSLAPGQGQHEQYFGPGTRLTVT.

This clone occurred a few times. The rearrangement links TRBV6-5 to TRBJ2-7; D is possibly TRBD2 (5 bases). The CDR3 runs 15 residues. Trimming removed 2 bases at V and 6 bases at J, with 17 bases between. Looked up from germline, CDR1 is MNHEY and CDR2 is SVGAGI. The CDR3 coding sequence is TGTGCCAGCAGTTACAGTTTGGTCGGGGTCTCCGAGCAGTACTTC. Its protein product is CASSYSLVGVSEQYF.

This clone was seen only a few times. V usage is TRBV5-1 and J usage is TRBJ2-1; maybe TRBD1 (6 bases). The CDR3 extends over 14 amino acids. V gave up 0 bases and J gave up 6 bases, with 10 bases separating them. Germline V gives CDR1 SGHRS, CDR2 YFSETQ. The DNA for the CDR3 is TGCGCCAGCAGCTTGGGACAGGCCTCCAATGAGCAGTTCTTC. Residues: CASSLGQASNEQFF.

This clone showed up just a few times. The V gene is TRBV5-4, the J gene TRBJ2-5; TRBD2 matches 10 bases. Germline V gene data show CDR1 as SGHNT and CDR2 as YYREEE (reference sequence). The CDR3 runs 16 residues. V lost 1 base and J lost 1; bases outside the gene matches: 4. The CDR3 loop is CASSLFLAGGQETQYF. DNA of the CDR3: TGTGCCAGCAGCTTGTTTTTAGCGGGGGGCCAAGAGACCCAGTACTTC.

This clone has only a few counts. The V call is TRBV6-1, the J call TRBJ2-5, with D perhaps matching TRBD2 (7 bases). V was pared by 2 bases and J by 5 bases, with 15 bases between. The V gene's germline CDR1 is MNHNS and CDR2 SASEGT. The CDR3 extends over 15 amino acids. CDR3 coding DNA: TGTGCCAGCAGTGAAATGGGGGGGCGCGGGGAGACCCAGTACTTC. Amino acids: CASSEMGGRGETQYF.

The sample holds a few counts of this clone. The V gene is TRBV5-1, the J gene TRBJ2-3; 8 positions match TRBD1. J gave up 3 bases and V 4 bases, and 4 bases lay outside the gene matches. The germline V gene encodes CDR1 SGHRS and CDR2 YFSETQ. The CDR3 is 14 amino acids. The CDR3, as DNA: TGCGCCAGCAGCCCCAACAGGGGGACAGATACGCAGTATTTT. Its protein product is CASSPNRGTDTQYF.

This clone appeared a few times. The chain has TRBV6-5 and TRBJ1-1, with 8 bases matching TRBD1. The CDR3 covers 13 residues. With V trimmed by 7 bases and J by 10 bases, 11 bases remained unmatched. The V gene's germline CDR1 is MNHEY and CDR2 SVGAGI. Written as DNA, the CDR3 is TGTGCCAGCATGGGACAGGCTCTTGGTGCAGCTTTCTTT. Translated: CASMGQALGAAFF.

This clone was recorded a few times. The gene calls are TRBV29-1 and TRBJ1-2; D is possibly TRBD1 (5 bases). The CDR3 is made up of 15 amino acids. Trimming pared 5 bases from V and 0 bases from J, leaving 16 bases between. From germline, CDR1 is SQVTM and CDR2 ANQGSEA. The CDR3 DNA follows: TGCAGCGTTCGTTCGGGACTGTCGTCTAACTATGGCTACACCTTC. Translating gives CSVRSGLSSNYGYTF.

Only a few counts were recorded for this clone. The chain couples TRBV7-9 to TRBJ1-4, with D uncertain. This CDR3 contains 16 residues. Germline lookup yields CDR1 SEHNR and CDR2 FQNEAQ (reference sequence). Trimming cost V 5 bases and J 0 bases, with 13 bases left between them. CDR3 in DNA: TGTGCCAGCAGCAAAGAAGTCATTGCAACTAATGAAAAACTGTTTTTT. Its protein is CASSKEVIATNEKLFF.

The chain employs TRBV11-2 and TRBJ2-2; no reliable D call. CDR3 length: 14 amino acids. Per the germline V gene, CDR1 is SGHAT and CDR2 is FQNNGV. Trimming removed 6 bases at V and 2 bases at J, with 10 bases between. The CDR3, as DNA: TGTGCCAGCAGTGGCGGACCCAACACCGGGGAGCTGTTTTTT. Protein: CASSGGPNTGELFF.

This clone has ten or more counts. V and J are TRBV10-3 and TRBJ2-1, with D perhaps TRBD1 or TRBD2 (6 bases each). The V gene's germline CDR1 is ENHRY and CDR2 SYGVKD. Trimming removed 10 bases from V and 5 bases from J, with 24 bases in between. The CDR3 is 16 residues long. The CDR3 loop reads CATVGGLGTNDNEQFF. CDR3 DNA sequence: TGTGCCACCGTCGGGGGCCTTGGGACGAACGACAATGAGCAGTTCTTC.

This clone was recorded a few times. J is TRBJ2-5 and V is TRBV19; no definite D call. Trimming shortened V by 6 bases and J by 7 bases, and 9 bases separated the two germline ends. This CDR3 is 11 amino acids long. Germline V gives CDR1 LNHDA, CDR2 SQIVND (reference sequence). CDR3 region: CASRIATTQYF. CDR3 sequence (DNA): TGTGCCAGTAGGATCGCGACGACCCAGTACTTC.

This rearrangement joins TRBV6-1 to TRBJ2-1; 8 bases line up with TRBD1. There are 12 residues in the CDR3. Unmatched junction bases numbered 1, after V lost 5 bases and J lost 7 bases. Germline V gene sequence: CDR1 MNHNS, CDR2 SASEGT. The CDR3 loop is CASSHRGNEQFF. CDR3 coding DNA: TGTGCCAGCAGTCACAGGGGGAATGAGCAGTTCTTC.

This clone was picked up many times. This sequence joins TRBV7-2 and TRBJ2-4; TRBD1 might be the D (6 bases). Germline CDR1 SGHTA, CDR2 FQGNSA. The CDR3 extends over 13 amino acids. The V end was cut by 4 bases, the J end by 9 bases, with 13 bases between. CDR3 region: CASSSLQGRIQYF. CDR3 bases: TGTGCCAGCAGCTCCTTACAGGGTCGCATTCAGTACTTC.

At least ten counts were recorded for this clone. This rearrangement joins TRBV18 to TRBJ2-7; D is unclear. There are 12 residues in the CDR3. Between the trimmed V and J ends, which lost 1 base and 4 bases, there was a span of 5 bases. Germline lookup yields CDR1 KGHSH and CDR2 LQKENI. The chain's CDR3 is CASSPQEYEQYF. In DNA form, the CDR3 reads TGTGCCAGCTCACCACAGGAATACGAGCAGTACTTC.

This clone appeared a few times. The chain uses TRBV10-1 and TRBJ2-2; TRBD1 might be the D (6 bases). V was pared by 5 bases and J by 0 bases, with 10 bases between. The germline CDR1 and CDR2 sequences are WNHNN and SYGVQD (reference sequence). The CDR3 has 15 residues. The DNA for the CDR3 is TGCGCCAGCAGTCCCAGGGGCCCGAACACCGGGGAGCTGTTTTTT. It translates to CASSPRGPNTGELFF.

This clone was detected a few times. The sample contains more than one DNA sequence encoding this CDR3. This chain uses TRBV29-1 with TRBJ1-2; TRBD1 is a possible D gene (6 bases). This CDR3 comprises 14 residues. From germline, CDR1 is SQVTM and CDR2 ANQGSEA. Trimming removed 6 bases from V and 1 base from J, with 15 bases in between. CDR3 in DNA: TGCAGCGTGCCCAGGGGAGGGCTTAACTATGGCTACACCTTC. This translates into CSVPRGGLNYGYTF.

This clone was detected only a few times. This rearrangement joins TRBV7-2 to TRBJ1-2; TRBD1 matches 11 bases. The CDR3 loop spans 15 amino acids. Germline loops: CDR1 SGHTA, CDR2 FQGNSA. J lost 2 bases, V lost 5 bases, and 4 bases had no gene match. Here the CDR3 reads CASSGTGGGNYGYTF. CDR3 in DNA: TGTGCCAGCAGCGGGACAGGGGGAGGCAACTATGGCTACACCTTC.

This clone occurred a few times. CDR3 sequence reads: CASSLGGRGDTQYF. The CDR3 region has the DNA TGCGCCAGCAGCCTTGGGGGGCGCGGAGATACGCAGTATTTT. V and J are TRBV5-1 and TRBJ2-3, with D perhaps matching TRBD1 or TRBD2 (6 bases each). The CDR3 length is 14 residues. Trimming shortened V by 4 bases and J by 5 bases, and 14 bases separated the two germline ends. Germline lookup yields CDR1 SGHRS and CDR2 YFSETQ.

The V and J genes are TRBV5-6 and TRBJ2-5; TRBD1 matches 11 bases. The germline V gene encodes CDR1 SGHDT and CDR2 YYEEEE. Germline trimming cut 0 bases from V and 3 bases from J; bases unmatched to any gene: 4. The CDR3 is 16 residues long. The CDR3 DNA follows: TGTGCCAGCAGCTTGGTTGGGGGACAGGGGGAAGAGACCCAGTACTTC. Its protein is CASSLVGGQGEETQYF.

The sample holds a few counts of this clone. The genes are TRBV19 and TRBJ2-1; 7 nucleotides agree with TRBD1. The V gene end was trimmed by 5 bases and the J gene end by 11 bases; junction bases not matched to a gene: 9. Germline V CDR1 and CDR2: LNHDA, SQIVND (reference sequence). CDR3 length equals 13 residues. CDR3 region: CASSPDRVDQQFF. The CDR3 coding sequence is TGTGCCAGTAGTCCCGACAGGGTTGATCAGCAGTTCTTC.

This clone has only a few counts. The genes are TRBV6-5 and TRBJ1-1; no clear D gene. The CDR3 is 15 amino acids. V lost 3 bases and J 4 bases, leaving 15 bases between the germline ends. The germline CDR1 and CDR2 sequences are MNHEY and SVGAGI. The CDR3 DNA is TGTGCCAGCAGTTATGCTCCGAAGGACGGCACTGAAGCTTTCTTT. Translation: CASSYAPKDGTEAFF.

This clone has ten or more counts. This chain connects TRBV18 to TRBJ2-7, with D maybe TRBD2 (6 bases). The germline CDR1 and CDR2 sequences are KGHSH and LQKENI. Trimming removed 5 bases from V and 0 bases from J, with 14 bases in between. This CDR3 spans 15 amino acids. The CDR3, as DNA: TGTGCCAGCTCAAACGAGGGTAGCGGCTCCTACGAGCAGTACTTC. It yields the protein CASSNEGSGSYEQYF.

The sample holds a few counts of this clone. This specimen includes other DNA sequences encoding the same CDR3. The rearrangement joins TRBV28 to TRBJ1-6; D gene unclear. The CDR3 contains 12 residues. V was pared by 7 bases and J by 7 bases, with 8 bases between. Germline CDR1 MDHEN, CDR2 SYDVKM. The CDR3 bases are TGTGCCAGCATCGGCGGGAATTCACCCCTCCACTTT. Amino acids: CASIGGNSPLHF.

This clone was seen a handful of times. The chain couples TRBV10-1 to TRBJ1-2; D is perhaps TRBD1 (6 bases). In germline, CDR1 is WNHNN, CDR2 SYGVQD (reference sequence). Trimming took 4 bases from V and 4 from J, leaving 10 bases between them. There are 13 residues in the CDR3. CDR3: CASSAGGGYGYTF. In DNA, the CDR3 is TGCGCCAGCAGTGCTGGGGGCGGCTATGGCTACACCTTC.

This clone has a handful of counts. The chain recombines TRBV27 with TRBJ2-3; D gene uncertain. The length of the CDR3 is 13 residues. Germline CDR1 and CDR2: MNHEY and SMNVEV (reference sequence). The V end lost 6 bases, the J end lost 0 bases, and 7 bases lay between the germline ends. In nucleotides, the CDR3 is TGTGCCAGCAGGGGGTATAGCACAGATACGCAGTATTTT. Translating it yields CASRGYSTDTQYF.